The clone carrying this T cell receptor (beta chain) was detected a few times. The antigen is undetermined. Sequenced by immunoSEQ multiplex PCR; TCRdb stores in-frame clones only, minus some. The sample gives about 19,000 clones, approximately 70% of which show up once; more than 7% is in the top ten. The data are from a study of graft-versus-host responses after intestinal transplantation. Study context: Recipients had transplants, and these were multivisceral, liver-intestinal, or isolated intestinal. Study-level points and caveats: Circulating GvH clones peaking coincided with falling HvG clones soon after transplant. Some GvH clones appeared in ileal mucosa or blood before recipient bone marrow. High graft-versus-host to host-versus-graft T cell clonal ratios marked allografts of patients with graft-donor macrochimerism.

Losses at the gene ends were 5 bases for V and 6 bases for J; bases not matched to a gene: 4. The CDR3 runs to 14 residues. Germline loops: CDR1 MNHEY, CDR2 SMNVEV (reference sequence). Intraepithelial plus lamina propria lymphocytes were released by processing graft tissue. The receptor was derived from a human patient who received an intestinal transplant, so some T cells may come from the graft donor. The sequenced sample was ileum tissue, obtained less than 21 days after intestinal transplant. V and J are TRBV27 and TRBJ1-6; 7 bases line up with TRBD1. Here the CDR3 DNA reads TGTGCCAGCAGTCCGCAGGGGGGTAATTCACCCCTCCACTTT. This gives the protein CASSPQGGNSPLHF.